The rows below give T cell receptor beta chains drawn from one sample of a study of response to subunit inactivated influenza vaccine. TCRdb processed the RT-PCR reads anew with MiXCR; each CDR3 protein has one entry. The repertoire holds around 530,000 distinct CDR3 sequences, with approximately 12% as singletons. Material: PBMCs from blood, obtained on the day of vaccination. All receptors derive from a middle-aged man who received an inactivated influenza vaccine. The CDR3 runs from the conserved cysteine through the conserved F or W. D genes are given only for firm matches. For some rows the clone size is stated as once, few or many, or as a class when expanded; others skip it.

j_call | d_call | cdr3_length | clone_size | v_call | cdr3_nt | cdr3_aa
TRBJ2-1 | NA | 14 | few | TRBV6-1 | TGTGCCAGCAGTGTGTCCTACTCCTACAATGAGCAGTTCTTC | CASSVSYSYNEQFF
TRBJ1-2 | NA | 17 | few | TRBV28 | TGTGCCAGCAGTTTATCGGCAGCTTATTCGATTAACTATGGCTACACCTTC | CASSLSAAYSINYGYTF
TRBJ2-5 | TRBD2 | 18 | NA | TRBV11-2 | TGTGCCAGCAGCCTTCGACTAGCGGGGGGGATTCGGCGAGAGACCCAGTACTTC | CASSLRLAGGIRRETQYF
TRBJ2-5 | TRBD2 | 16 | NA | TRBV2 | TGTGCCAGCAGTGAGCTAGCGGGAGCCGGGACGGAGACCCAGTACTTC | CASSELAGAGTETQYF
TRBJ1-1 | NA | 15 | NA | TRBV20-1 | TGCAGTGCTAGAATTGCCCCCGGGGTGGGCACTGAAGCTTTCTTT | CSARIAPGVGTEAFF
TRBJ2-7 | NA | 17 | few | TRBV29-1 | TGCAGCGTTGAAGATCCGGGTGCAGGGCCCACACCCTACGAGCAGTACTTC | CSVEDPGAGPTPYEQYF
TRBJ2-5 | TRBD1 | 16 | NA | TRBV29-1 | TGCAGCGTTGAAGTCTGGGGTGGGACAGTCCAAGAGACCCAGTACTTC | CSVEVWGGTVQETQYF
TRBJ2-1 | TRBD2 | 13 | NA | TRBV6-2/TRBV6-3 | TGTGCCAGCAGTCCACTCACTAGCGATGAGCAGTTCTTC | CASSPLTSDEQFF
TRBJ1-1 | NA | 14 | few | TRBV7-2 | TGTGCCAGCAGCCCCCCCGTAGGTGCCACTGAAGCTTTCTTT | CASSPPVGATEAFF
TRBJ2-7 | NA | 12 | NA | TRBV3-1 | TGTGCCAGCAGCCAAGTAGGGAGGGAGCAGTACTTC | CASSQVGREQYF